One sample yielded the 21 T cell receptor beta chains listed below, sequenced in a study of T cells in Graves' hyperthyroidism and ophthalmopathy. The source material, RNA transcripts, was used to amplify TCR beta CDR3 regions. A first-round RT-PCR of the TCR CDR3 used the HTBI primer set. MiXCR, run by TCRdb on the multiplex PCR reads, gives a single entry per CDR3 protein. This table has roughly 350,000 distinct CDR3 sequences, 12% to 15% appearing once. The material sequenced was blood. The receptors come from a woman between 40 and 50 years old with Graves' ophthalmopathy.

This clonotype showed up many times. The CDR3 bases are TGTGCCAGCAGTCCGAACGGGGGGCGTATACATGGCTACACCTTC. It yields the protein CASSPNGGRIHGYTF. The rearrangement joins TRBV27 to TRBJ1-2, with TRBD1 as a possible D gene (6 bases). This CDR3 is built from 15 residues. V gave up 5 bases and J gave up 6 bases, with 19 bases separating them. Germline lookup yields CDR1 MNHEY and CDR2 SMNVEV (reference sequence).

A note on this clonotype: This clone may be a read error of a much larger clone one base away. The V gene is TRBV2, the J gene TRBJ2-5; D gene uncertain. This CDR3 comprises 13 residues. The germline V gene has CDR1 SNHLY and CDR2 FYNNEI. Here the CDR3 DNA reads TGTGCCAGCACGAAGAGAGACCAACAGACCCAGTACTTC. This gives the protein CASTKRDQQTQYF.

This clonotype was recorded at least ten times. This rearrangement joins TRBV29-1 to TRBJ2-5; TRBD1 matches at 10 bases. V trimming: 5 bases; J trimming: 4 bases; junction bases outside the gene matches: 10. Germline V gene data show CDR1 as SQVTM and CDR2 as ANQGSEA. CDR3 length: 15 residues. DNA of the CDR3: TGCAGCGTTAGCAGGACAGGGGGGGAGGGAGAGACCCAGTACTTC. Residues: CSVSRTGGEGETQYF.

This clonotype was recorded at least ten times. The CDR3 loop reads CASSDPGADTQYF. The CDR3 region has the DNA TGCGCCAGCAGTGATCCGGGTGCAGATACGCAGTATTTT. The chain has TRBV10-1 and TRBJ2-3, with no clear D. This CDR3 region has 13 residues. Germline lookup yields CDR1 WNHNN and CDR2 SYGVQD (reference sequence). V was shortened by 3 bases and J by 4 bases, with 8 bases between the two germline ends.

Many counts were recorded for this clonotype. V usage is TRBV20-1 and J usage is TRBJ2-2, with 8 bases identical to TRBD2. Trimming removed 7 bases from V and 4 bases from J; junction bases left unmatched: 2. This CDR3 spans 12 amino acids. Germline V gene sequence: CDR1 DFQATT, CDR2 SNEGSKA (reference sequence). CDR3 coding DNA: TGCAGTGTCGGGAGGGGCACCGGGGAGCTGTTTTTT. As protein: CSVGRGTGELFF.

The chain links TRBV19 to TRBJ2-1; TRBD2 matches at 7 bases. From germline, CDR1 is LNHDA and CDR2 SQIVND (reference sequence). This CDR3 region has 18 residues. J gave up 8 bases and V 5 bases, and 21 bases lay outside the gene matches. The CDR3 sequence is CASSPHGRIAGFWDEQFF. The DNA for the CDR3 is TGTGCCAGTAGTCCCCACGGGCGGATAGCGGGTTTCTGGGATGAGCAGTTCTTC.

The table lists this clonotype with many counts. This sequence joins TRBV5-1 and TRBJ2-3; 10 bases are shared with TRBD2. V lost 1 base, J lost 6 bases, and 2 bases stayed unmatched. The germline gives CDR1 SGHRS, CDR2 YFSETQ. The length of the CDR3 is 14 residues. The CDR3 DNA reads TGCGCCAGCAGCTTGTCTAGCGGGAGTGATACGCAGTATTTT. Protein sequence: CASSLSSGSDTQYF.

This clonotype was recorded many times. The gene calls are TRBV29-1 and TRBJ2-1; the match to TRBD2 covers 7 bases. Trimming took 7 bases from V and 9 from J; bases not matched to a gene: 12. Germline CDR1 and CDR2: SQVTM and ANQGSEA. CDR3 length equals 13 residues. Written as DNA, the CDR3 is TGCAGCGCGGGAGGACTTCGGGGGGTTGAGCAGTTCTTC. Translating it yields CSAGGLRGVEQFF.

V gene TRBV4-2 combines with J gene TRBJ2-3; no firm D call. Trimming took 0 bases from V and 6 from J, leaving 10 bases between them. Germline CDR1 LGHNA, CDR2 YNFKEQ. The CDR3 sequence is 14 residues long. The CDR3: CASSQDNLPDTQYF. The CDR3 DNA sequence: TGTGCCAGCAGCCAAGATAACCTCCCGGATACGCAGTATTTT.

This clonotype was counted ten times or more. The chain combines TRBV27 with TRBJ1-1, with a weak D call TRBD1 (6 bases). Per germline, CDR1 MNHEY and CDR2 SMNVEV (reference sequence). The V end was cut by 3 bases, the J end by 2 bases, with 13 bases between. The CDR3 runs to 15 residues. This CDR3 reads CASSFFATGNTEAFF. For the CDR3, the DNA is TGTGCCAGCAGTTTCTTCGCGACAGGTAACACTGAAGCTTTCTTT.

This chain connects TRBV19 to TRBJ1-1; D is ambiguous. The V end lost 9 bases, the J end lost 0 bases, and 8 bases lay between the germline ends. Germline loops: CDR1 LNHDA, CDR2 SQIVND (reference sequence). The CDR3 sequence is 12 residues long. The CDR3 spells CASAHLNTEAFF. In DNA, the CDR3 is TGTGCCAGCGCCCATTTGAACACTGAAGCTTTCTTT.

The table lists this clonotype with many counts. This chain uses TRBV10-3 with TRBJ1-2; 8 nucleotides align to TRBD1. Germline V CDR1 and CDR2: ENHRY, SYGVKD. V was pared by 10 bases and J by 4 bases, with 5 bases of the junction left unmatched. The CDR3 spans 12 residues. The CDR3 DNA reads TGTGCCACCACACAGGGGGGCTATGGCTACACCTTC. Protein product: CATTQGGYGYTF.

In this sample, this clonotype turned up many times. The V gene is TRBV30, the J gene TRBJ1-5; TRBD1 is a possible D gene (5 bases). CDR1 is GTSNPN, CDR2 SVGIG, per germline (reference sequence). V lost 5 bases to trimming and J lost 3 bases, with 17 bases between them. The CDR3 sequence is 15 residues long. The CDR3, as DNA: TGTGCCTGGGCCGCGGCCGGGGCCTCCAATCAGCCCCAGCATTTT. It encodes CAWAAAGASNQPQHF.

The table lists this clonotype with many counts. The J gene is TRBJ2-7, the V gene TRBV6-1; 9 bases are shared with TRBD2. Looked up from germline, CDR1 is MNHNS and CDR2 is SASEGT. V shed 6 bases, J shed 3 bases, and the junction held 9 bases outside the gene matches. The CDR3 covers 15 residues. The CDR3 loop is CASRPGLASRYEQYF. CDR3 bases: TGTGCCAGCAGACCCGGACTAGCGTCCCGCTACGAGCAGTACTTC.

On this clonotype itself: Given a much more abundant clone one base away, this may be a read error. CDR3 nucleotide sequence: TGTGCCAGCAGCCATGGACTATATCAGCCCCAGCATTTT. Translated, it gives CASSHGLYQPQHF. V is TRBV7-2 and J is TRBJ1-5; D is undetermined. The CDR3 is made up of 13 amino acids. CDR1 and CDR2 from the germline V gene are SGHTA and FQGNSA. Trimming left V 5 bases short and J 5 bases short, with 10 bases between.

This clonotype was counted at least ten times. This sequence joins TRBV28 and TRBJ2-1; 8 bases agree with TRBD2. J lost 7 bases, V lost 2 bases, and 10 bases had no gene match. The germline CDR1 and CDR2 sequences are MDHEN and SYDVKM. The CDR3 extends over 16 amino acids. CDR3 coding DNA: TGTGCCAGCAGTTTAGACCGGGAGGGCCTATTAAATGAGCAGTTCTTC. Protein sequence: CASSLDREGLLNEQFF.

This clonotype was detected ten times or more. The gene calls are TRBV10-2 and TRBJ1-5, with 10 bases identical to TRBD1. This CDR3 is 14 amino acids long. In germline, CDR1 is WSHSY, CDR2 SAAADI. The J segment lost 7 bases and the V segment lost 4 bases, leaving 4 bases of the junction unmatched. Here the CDR3 DNA reads TGCGCCAGCAGTGTGACAGGGGGCACGCAGCCCCAGCATTTT. As protein: CASSVTGGTQPQHF.

The J gene is TRBJ2-7, the V gene TRBV10-3; no reliable D call. Germline V gene data show CDR1 as ENHRY and CDR2 as SYGVKD. The V gene lost 7 bases and the J gene lost 3 bases, with 16 bases spanning the gap. The length of the CDR3 is 14 residues. The CDR3 loop is CAIKSDRAIYEQYF. The CDR3 bases are TGTGCCATCAAAAGTGATAGGGCGATCTACGAGCAGTACTTC.

This clonotype was detected ten times or more. The chain joins TRBV14 to TRBJ1-3; D is uncertain. The CDR3 loop spans 13 amino acids. Germline V lookup: CDR1 SGHDN, CDR2 FVKESK. With 2 bases removed from V and 2 bases from J, the gap between germline ends came to 4 bases. CDR3 sequence (DNA): TGTGCCAGCAGCCAAAGGCCTGGAAACACCATATATTTT. It encodes CASSQRPGNTIYF. The complete variable domain, with remaining parts taken from reference TRBV14 and TRBJ1-3, reads EAGVTQFPSHSVIEKGQTVTLRCDPISGHDNLYWYRRVMGKEIKFLLHFVKESKQDESGMPNNRFLAERTGGTYSTLKVQPAELEDSGVYFCASSQRPGNTIYFGEGSWLTVV.

V and J are TRBV15 and TRBJ2-3; 8 positions match TRBD2. CDR1 and CDR2 (germline): LNHNV, YYDKDF (reference sequence). The CDR3 extends over 18 amino acids. Trimming at V came to 0 bases and at J to 5 bases, leaving 13 bases not matched to a gene. This CDR3 reads CATSRDLLLAGGGDTQYF. As DNA, the CDR3 is TGTGCCACCAGCAGAGATCTTCTCCTGGCGGGAGGTGGAGATACGCAGTATTTT. Looking up the rest from reference TRBV15 and TRBJ2-3 gives the full variable domain: DAMVIQNPRYQVTQFGKPVTLSCSQTLNHNVMYWYQQKSSQAPKLLFHYYDKDFNNEADTPDNFQSRRPNTSFCFLDIRSPGLGDTAMYLCATSRDLLLAGGGDTQYFGPGTRLTVL.

This clonotype was counted ten times or more. This chain joins TRBV6-1 and TRBJ2-3; 7 nucleotides agree with TRBD1. The CDR3 loop spans 15 amino acids. CDR1 is MNHNS, CDR2 SASEGT, per germline. Trimming removed 3 bases from V and 2 bases from J; junction bases left unmatched: 5. This chain's CDR3 is CASSENRGSTDTQYF. CDR3 DNA: TGTGCCAGCAGTGAGAACAGGGGATCCACAGATACGCAGTATTTT.